The 23 T cell receptor beta chains below come from one sample, sequenced in a study of T cell changes during pregnancy in multiple sclerosis (dated by TCRdb to the late 2010s). The protocol used for the library was the immunoSEQ multiplex PCR assay. TCRdb mirrors the immuneACCESS table, restricted to in-frame sequences. Some clones are absent from its copies; in checked studies, under half trace to an unresolved V gene, and the reason for the others is unknown. The sample profile shows 35,000 to 50,000 clones; about 88% of them were found once. Of the sample, around 1.2% is held by the ten largest clones. The sample here was CD4+ T cells from peripheral blood mononuclear cells, taken in the second trimester of pregnancy. These receptors all come from a female donor with multiple sclerosis, enrolled in a pregnancy study.

This sequence joins TRBV12-5 and TRBJ1-3; D might be TRBD1 (6 bases). Trimming pared 1 base from V and 1 base from J, leaving 8 bases between. Germline CDR1 reads LGHNT; CDR2 reads FRNRAP. The CDR3 is 15 residues long. The chain's CDR3 is CASGLGTVSGNTIYF. As DNA, the CDR3 is TGTGCTAGTGGTTTGGGGACAGTTTCTGGAAACACCATATATTTT. Combining the CDR3 with reference TRBV12-5 and TRBJ1-3 gives the whole variable domain DARVTQTPRHKVTEMGQEVTMRCQPILGHNTVFWYRQTMMQGLELLAYFRNRAPLDDSGMPKDRFSAEMPDATLATLKIQPSEPRDSAVYFCASGLGTVSGNTIYFGEGSWLTVV.

This chain uses TRBV5-1 with TRBJ2-1; 12 nucleotides match TRBD2. The CDR3 runs 22 residues. Germline V gene lookup returns CDR1 SGHRS and CDR2 YFSETQ. The V segment lost 3 bases and the J segment 0 bases; nucleotides outside the gene matches: 19. The CDR3 protein is CASSSDRSTSGGLISSYNEQFF. The CDR3 region has the DNA TGCGCCAGCAGCTCTGACCGCTCGACTAGCGGGGGCCTAATAAGCTCCTACAATGAGCAGTTCTTC.

This clone was seen just once. This chain uses TRBV6-6 with TRBJ2-4; unclear D gene. V dropped 0 bases and J dropped 12 bases, with 9 bases sitting between them. From germline, CDR1 is MNHNY and CDR2 SVGAGI (reference sequence). The CDR3 is made up of 12 amino acids. CDR3 coding DNA: TGTGCCAGCAGTTACTCGGATTCGGGTCAGTACTTC. This encodes CASSYSDSGQYF.

This clone was observed a few times. V and J are TRBV4-1 and TRBJ2-1, with TRBD2 matching over 10 bases. With V trimmed by 0 bases and J by 5 bases, 13 bases remained unmatched. The length of the CDR3 is 19 residues. Per germline, CDR1 MGHRA and CDR2 YSYEKL. The CDR3, as DNA: TGCGCCAGCAGCCAAGATCCATACACCACGGGACTAGCGAACAATGAGCAGTTCTTC. Amino acids: CASSQDPYTTGLANNEQFF.

The V and J genes are TRBV28 and TRBJ1-5; 8 bases are a match to TRBD1. This CDR3 comprises 14 residues. The ends lost 5 bases at V and 5 bases at J; junction bases unmatched: 5. CDR1 MDHEN and CDR2 SYDVKM come from the germline V gene. The CDR3 reads CASSLGQVYQPQHF. CDR3 bases: TGTGCCAGCAGTCTGGGACAGGTTTATCAGCCCCAGCATTTT. Full variable domain (rest looked up from reference TRBV28 and TRBJ1-5): DVKVTQSSRYLVKRTGEKVFLECVQDMDHENMFWYRQDPGLGLRLIYFSYDVKMKEKGDIPEGYSVSREKKERFSLILESASTNQTSMYLCASSLGQVYQPQHFGDGTRLSIL.

The chain uses TRBV7-6 and TRBJ2-5; TRBD2 aligns across 9 bases. The CDR3 has 16 residues. The V and J ends lost 5 bases and 2 bases, in that order; junction bases with no gene match: 9. The germline V gene encodes CDR1 SGHVS and CDR2 FNYEAQ. CDR3 amino acids: CASSITGLAAQETQYF. CDR3 nucleotides: TGTGCCAGCAGCATCACGGGACTAGCTGCACAAGAGACCCAGTACTTC.

This chain connects TRBV9 to TRBJ1-1; TRBD1 agrees at 7 bases. The germline V gene encodes CDR1 SGDLS and CDR2 YYNGEE. CDR3 length: 13 amino acids. With V trimmed by 3 bases and J by 5 bases, 4 bases remained unmatched. The CDR3 sequence: CASSEGAGTEAFF. DNA for the CDR3: TGTGCCAGCAGCGAGGGGGCTGGGACTGAAGCTTTCTTT.

The chain links TRBV19 to TRBJ2-3, with D perhaps TRBD2 (5 bases). Trimming left V 7 bases short and J 0 bases short, with 11 bases between. Per germline, CDR1 LNHDA and CDR2 SQIVND (reference sequence). CDR3 length: 14 residues. In nucleotides, the CDR3 is TGTGCCAGTACGTCTGCGGGTAGCACAGATACGCAGTATTTT. Translated: CASTSAGSTDTQYF.

The CDR3, as DNA: TGTGCCAGTAGTACACAGGGCAACACTGAAGCTTTCTTT. Residues: CASSTQGNTEAFF. This sequence joins TRBV19 and TRBJ1-1, with D perhaps matching TRBD1 (6 bases). V dropped 4 bases and J dropped 2 bases, with 8 bases sitting between them. The CDR3 contains 13 residues. Germline V gene data show CDR1 as LNHDA and CDR2 as SQIVND (reference sequence).

This clone was counted a few times. The chain carries TRBV19 and TRBJ2-7; TRBD1 might be the D (6 bases). Per the germline V gene, CDR1 is LNHDA and CDR2 is SQIVND (reference sequence). V lost 3 bases, J lost 3 bases, and 12 bases lay in between. The CDR3 contains 14 residues. In DNA, the CDR3 is TGTGCCAGTAGTATCCAGGGGCGCGACTACGAGCAGTACTTC. Translation: CASSIQGRDYEQYF.

This chain links TRBV28 with TRBJ2-4; tentative D call: TRBD1 (6 bases). Trimming took 5 bases from V and 0 from J, leaving 14 bases between them. The CDR3 is made up of 16 amino acids. The germline V gene has CDR1 MDHEN and CDR2 SYDVKM. CDR3 amino acids: CASSLTTGLAKNIQYF. In DNA form, the CDR3 reads TGTGCCAGCAGTCTCACGACAGGCCTAGCCAAAAACATTCAGTACTTC.

The gene calls are TRBV7-9 and TRBJ2-2; a possible D gene is TRBD2 (7 bases). The germline V gene has CDR1 SEHNR and CDR2 FQNEAQ (reference sequence). Trimming shortened V by 1 base and J by 0 bases, and 12 bases separated the two germline ends. This CDR3 is 17 amino acids long. This CDR3 reads CASSLVRGGPNTGELFF. CDR3 in DNA: TGTGCCAGCAGCTTAGTCAGGGGAGGGCCGAACACCGGGGAGCTGTTTTTT.

The chain joins TRBV27 to TRBJ2-2, with TRBD2 matching 13 bases. Germline CDR1 is MNHEY and CDR2 is SMNVEV (reference sequence). The CDR3 length is 16 residues. V was clipped by 6 bases and J by 5 bases; unmatched bases: 6. CDR3 coding DNA: TGTGCCAGCAGCCGTACTAGCGGGAGGGGGACCGGGGAGCTGTTTTTT. As protein: CASSRTSGRGTGELFF.

The chain is built from TRBV2 and TRBJ2-7; 8 bases agree with TRBD2. This CDR3 comprises 13 residues. The germline V gene has CDR1 SNHLY and CDR2 FYNNEI. Trimming removed 6 bases from V and 3 bases from J; junction bases left unmatched: 4. The CDR3 bases are TGTGCCAGCAGCACTAGCGGCAACTACGAGCAGTACTTC. Its protein is CASSTSGNYEQYF.

The chain combines TRBV28 with TRBJ2-3; 8 bases map to TRBD2. With V trimmed by 3 bases and J by 4 bases, 6 bases remained unmatched. Germline loops: CDR1 MDHEN, CDR2 SYDVKM. CDR3 length: 15 amino acids. The DNA for the CDR3 is TGTGCCAGCAGTTTGACGGGACTAGACGCAGATACGCAGTATTTT. Amino acid sequence: CASSLTGLDADTQYF.

This rearrangement joins TRBV28 to TRBJ1-2; D not certain. The CDR3 extends over 14 amino acids. The germline V and J ends were trimmed by 6 bases and 1 base, with 12 bases remaining between them. The germline CDR1 and CDR2 sequences are MDHEN and SYDVKM. In DNA, the CDR3 is TGTGCCAGCAGCCTAGGAAGCTTTAACTATGGCTACACCTTC. It yields the protein CASSLGSFNYGYTF.

The V gene is TRBV9, the J gene TRBJ2-1, with D perhaps matching TRBD1 (6 bases). The CDR3 sequence is 14 residues long. V was pared by 4 bases and J by 4 bases, with 12 bases between. Germline V lookup: CDR1 SGDLS, CDR2 YYNGEE. The CDR3, as DNA: TGTGCCAGCAGCCCCAGGGGCCAGTACAATGAGCAGTTCTTC. This translates into CASSPRGQYNEQFF.

The CDR3 here is CAWSIGTAGANVLTF. The CDR3 nucleotides read TGTGCCTGGAGTATCGGGACAGCTGGGGCCAACGTCCTGACTTTC. The chain links TRBV30 to TRBJ2-6; 7 bases are a match to TRBD1. CDR3 length: 15 residues. The ends lost 2 bases at V and 2 bases at J; junction bases unmatched: 3. CDR1 is GTSNPN, CDR2 SVGIG, per germline (reference sequence).

The rearrangement uses TRBV7-2 and TRBJ1-5, with 9 bases matching TRBD1. CDR1 is SGHTA, CDR2 FQGNSA, per germline. This CDR3 comprises 15 residues. The ends lost 5 bases at V and 7 bases at J; junction bases unmatched: 9. The CDR3 DNA sequence: TGTGCCAGCAGCCCGACAGGGGGAATAAGGCAGCCCCAGCATTTT. As protein: CASSPTGGIRQPQHF.

The CDR3 here is CASSLLAGGPGEQFF. The CDR3 DNA reads TGCGCCAGCAGTCTTCTAGCGGGAGGGCCGGGTGAGCAGTTCTTC. The chain uses TRBV23-1 and TRBJ2-1; TRBD2 matches at 12 bases. TRBV23-1 is given ORF status, its function remaining uncertain. V gave up 4 bases and J gave up 9 bases; unmatched junction bases: 7. The CDR3 runs to 15 residues.

The chain recombines TRBV9 with TRBJ2-7; TRBD2 matches 11 bases. The trim removed 4 bases at V and 4 bases at J, leaving 10 bases unmatched. This CDR3 contains 16 residues. Germline V gives CDR1 SGDLS, CDR2 YYNGEE. The chain's CDR3 is CASSPGGTSGPYEQYF. CDR3 sequence (DNA): TGTGCCAGCAGCCCAGGAGGGACTAGCGGCCCGTACGAGCAGTACTTC.

This clone was seen once. The V and J genes are TRBV6-1 and TRBJ2-3, with 8 bases identical to TRBD1. The V and J ends lost 8 bases and 1 base, in that order; junction bases with no gene match: 8. Germline V lookup: CDR1 MNHNS, CDR2 SASEGT. The CDR3 has 15 amino acids. CDR3 nucleotides: TGTGCCAGCTCCTCCGGGACAGGAGGCACAGATACGCAGTATTTT. The encoded protein is CASSSGTGGTDTQYF.

V and J are TRBV29-1 and TRBJ1-1, with D perhaps TRBD1 (6 bases). CDR1 and CDR2 from the germline V gene are SQVTM and ANQGSEA. Trimming left V 6 bases short and J 6 bases short, with 14 bases between. The CDR3 covers 12 residues. The chain's CDR3 is CSVAQGRAEAFF. The DNA for the CDR3 is TGCAGCGTAGCCCAGGGGCGCGCTGAAGCTTTCTTT.